Listed below are T cell receptor beta chains from one sample, sequenced in a study of blood T cells in healthy people across ages. Via MiXCR, TCRdb re-called the 5' RACE reads, giving one row per CDR3 protein. Among some 760,000 distinct CDR3 sequences, around 25% were seen once, and the ten largest hold 3% to 4%. The same data also went into a second study, on T cells of mothers and their children.

Sequencing input: blood. These receptors originate from a boy younger than 18 in good health. CDR3s include the opening cysteine and the closing phenylalanine or tryptophan. A D gene is named only where the DNA matches it firmly. Expanded clones are given a class, and other clones once, few, many or no size at all.

TRBV6-2/TRBV6-3	TRBD1	TRBJ2-7	once	TGTGCCAGCACATGGACCAGGACAGGGTACTCCTACGAGCAGTACTTC	CASTWTRTGYSYEQYF
TRBV7-3	TRBD2	TRBJ2-1	few	TGTGCCAGCAGTCGGACTAGCGGGGGGCCTGGGGGTGAGCAGTTCTTC	CASSRTSGGPGGEQFF
TRBV15	.	TRBJ2-7	.	TGTGCCACCAGCAGAGATCCCGAACATACCGAGCAGTACTTC	CATSRDPEHTEQYF
TRBV7-9	TRBD2	TRBJ2-1	.	TGTGCCAGCAGCTCGACTAGCTTCTACAATGAGCAGTTCTTC	CASSSTSFYNEQFF
TRBV21-1	.	TRBJ2-7	few	TGTGCCAGCAGCAAAACTTCCTCCGGGACAGGGGGGTACGAGCAGTACTTC	CASSKTSSGTGGYEQYF
TRBV5-1	TRBD2	TRBJ2-5	.	TGCGCCAGCAGCTACTCGACTAGCGGGGGAGGAGAGACCCAGTACTTC	CASSYSTSGGGETQYF
TRBV6-1	.	TRBJ2-1	.	TGTGCCAGCAGTGAAGCGCAAGGGCCCAACGAGCAGTTCTTC	CASSEAQGPNEQFF
TRBV10-3	TRBD2	TRBJ2-5	.	TGTGCCATCAGTGATCCCGGGACTACTAAAGAGACCCAGTACTTC	CAISDPGTTKETQYF
TRBV29-1	TRBD2	TRBJ2-7	.	TGCAGCGCAGGACTAGACGGGTACGAGCAGTACTTC	CSAGLDGYEQYF
TRBV24-1	.	TRBJ2-1	.	TGTGCCACCAGTGATTCCAGGGGCAATGAGCAGTTCTTC	CATSDSRGNEQFF
TRBV28	.	TRBJ1-2	few	TGTGCCAGCAGTGCCCGGACTGCGCGTGGCTACACCTTC	CASSARTARGYTF
TRBV3-1	.	TRBJ2-5	few	TGTGCCAGCAGCCAAGAGGTGGGCCAAGAGACCCAGTACTTC	CASSQEVGQETQYF
TRBV12-3/TRBV12-4	.	TRBJ2-3	.	TGTGCCAGCGGGCTAGCAGGCACAGATACGCAGTATTTT	CASGLAGTDTQYF
TRBV29-1	.	TRBJ2-5	.	TGCAGCGTTTTAAGCGGGTCGGCCCAGTACTTC	CSVLSGSAQYF
TRBV9	TRBD1	TRBJ1-2	few	TGTGCCAGCAGCTCGGACAGGGGGCTCGCTGGCTACACCTTC	CASSSDRGLAGYTF
TRBV6-5	.	TRBJ1-1	.	TGTGCCAGCAGTTACCCCGCTTTGGGCATGAACACTGAAGCTTTCTTT	CASSYPALGMNTEAFF
TRBV7-3	.	TRBJ1-1	few	TGTGCCAGCAGCTCCGGCTTCGGAGCTGAAGCTTTCTTT	CASSSGFGAEAFF
TRBV12-3/TRBV12-4	.	TRBJ2-7	.	TGTGCCAGCAGTTTAAGTCTTAGGGGCGAGCAGTACTTC	CASSLSLRGEQYF
TRBV20-1	.	TRBJ2-1	few	TGCAGTGCTAGAGGTTGGATCGGTACCTACAATGAGCAGTTCTTC	CSARGWIGTYNEQFF
TRBV18	.	TRBJ1-5	few	TGTGCCAGCTCACCAGGTTTGGAGAGCAATCAGCCCCAGCATTTT	CASSPGLESNQPQHF
TRBV28	.	TRBJ2-7	.	TGTGCCAGCAGTTCTTTCGGGGGAGCTTTCAGGGAGCAGTACTTC	CASSSFGGAFREQYF
TRBV7-3	TRBD2	TRBJ2-1	.	TGTGCCAGCAGCTCACGGCCTAGCGGGGGCTACAATGAGCAGTTCTTC	CASSSRPSGGYNEQFF
TRBV29-1	TRBD1	TRBJ2-3	.	TGCAGCGCATCCAGGGGGCGATCAGATACGCAGTATTTT	CSASRGRSDTQYF
TRBV29-1	.	TRBJ2-3	.	TGCAGCGCTGAAGGTTCTAGCGTCTCGGAGGGTACGCAGTATTTT	CSAEGSSVSEGTQYF
TRBV7-8	.	TRBJ2-1	few	TGTGCCAGCAGCCCCTCGGGGGGCGGGGGTTACAATGAGCAGTTCTTC	CASSPSGGGGYNEQFF
TRBV5-1	.	TRBJ2-5	few	TGCGCCAGCAGCTCAAGGCGGACAGAACAAGAGACCCAGTACTTC	CASSSRRTEQETQYF
TRBV19	TRBD1	TRBJ1-1	few	TGTGCCAATAGTATTATGCGAGGGGGCGCCGCTGAAGCTTTCTTT	CANSIMRGGAAEAFF
TRBV7-2	.	TRBJ2-1	few	TGTGCCAGCAGCACCCGCGGACAGAAATACAATGAGCAGTTCTTC	CASSTRGQKYNEQFF
TRBV20-1	TRBD2	TRBJ2-4	.	TGCAGTGCTAGTTGCAGTGGTCTAGCGGGACCCCCTGGGGCCAAAAACATTCAGTACTTC	CSASCSGLAGPPGAKNIQYF
TRBV7-2	.	TRBJ2-3	.	TGTGCCAGCAGCTTAGAGTTGGGGGCTGCGGGTACGCAGTATTTT	CASSLELGAAGTQYF
TRBV7-9	TRBD2	TRBJ2-7	.	TGTGCCAGCAGCTTAGGTATCGGGAGGGAAAACTCCTACGAGCAGTACTTC	CASSLGIGRENSYEQYF
TRBV24-1	.	TRBJ2-1	many	TGTGCCACCAGTGATTACGGGGGAGGCCTTAATGAGCAGTTCTTC	CATSDYGGGLNEQFF
TRBV28	.	TRBJ2-1	.	TGTGCCAGCAGTTTATACGGGGGAGCTTACAATGAGCAGTTCTTC	CASSLYGGAYNEQFF
TRBV3-1	.	TRBJ1-2	many	TGTGCCAGCAGCCAAGTCGGGATCGACTATGGCTACACCTTC	CASSQVGIDYGYTF
TRBV28	.	TRBJ2-1	.	TGTGCCAGCAGTTTTCTAGTGAGCGGAGCCGTTTCCCACAATGAGCAGTTCTTC	CASSFLVSGAVSHNEQFF
TRBV6-5	TRBD1	TRBJ1-2	.	TGTGCCAGCAGTTACAGGGACAGGGGGTTTTATGGCTACACCTTC	CASSYRDRGFYGYTF
TRBV6-5	.	TRBJ1-5	few	TGTGCCAGCAGTTACCAGGCAAATCAGCCCCAGCATTTT	CASSYQANQPQHF
TRBV4-3	TRBD1	TRBJ2-7	few	TGCGCCAGCAGCCAAGGAAGGGGGCAGGGGAACGAGCAGTACTTC	CASSQGRGQGNEQYF
TRBV15	.	TRBJ1-5	.	TGTGCCACCAGTCGAGACCGGGTGGGAGGGCTGCGTCAGCCCCAGCATTTT	CATSRDRVGGLRQPQHF
TRBV4-3	.	TRBJ1-1	few	TGCGCCAGCAGCCAACACAGGGCTGGGACTGAAGCTTTCTTT	CASSQHRAGTEAFF
TRBV20-1	TRBD1	TRBJ1-5	.	TGCAGTGCGAATACCAGGGGGTTCGCTCAGCCCCAGCATTTT	CSANTRGFAQPQHF
TRBV28	.	TRBJ1-1	.	TGTGCCGGCAGGAAAGTCACTGAAGCTTTCTTT	CAGRKVTEAFF
TRBV29-1	.	TRBJ2-6	few	TGCAGCGTTGAAGGACTCTCTGGGGCCAACGTCCTGACTTTC	CSVEGLSGANVLTF